A selection of T cell receptor beta chains follows, all from one sample in a study of a mutant IDH1 vaccine in newly diagnosed glioma. These TCRs are of unknown antigen specificity. The table came from immunoSEQ multiplex PCR; TCRdb's copy has only in-frame clones and leaves some out. Altogether about 20,000 clones are present, roughly 82% being singletons, with the ten largest covering roughly 13%. This specimen was PBMCs, taken from a glioma patient whose treatment included an IDH1 peptide vaccine. These receptors were collected from a young man with glioma. The CDR3 runs from the conserved cysteine through the conserved F or W. D genes are given only for firm matches. Rows may omit the clone size; those that give it use once, few, many or a size class.

j_call	clone_size	v_call	d_call	cdr3_aa
TRBJ2-2	-	TRBV6-5	-	CASSSPGWTGELFF
TRBJ2-3	-	TRBV5-4	-	CASSFFSDTQYF
TRBJ2-4	-	TRBV7-2	-	CASSPLVQGTKNIQYF
TRBJ2-7	-	TRBV15	TRBD2	CATSRVAAGGFYEQYF
TRBJ2-7	-	TRBV5-1	-	CASSFDGYEQYF
TRBJ2-3	-	TRBV25-1	-	CASSDPGSPSTDTQYF
TRBJ1-1	few	TRBV4-1	-	CASSRTDGEAFF
TRBJ2-1	-	TRBV30	-	CAWGNGLTPYNEQFF
TRBJ1-5	-	TRBV2	-	CASSPMGQGKANQPQHF
TRBJ1-4	few	TRBV10-3	TRBD1	CAISEDGTGFEKLFF
TRBJ2-3	once	TRBV5-6	-	CASSLGDSDRDTQYF
TRBJ2-7	-	TRBV14	-	CASSQTVRSYEQYF
TRBJ2-7	medium-sized	TRBV5-1	TRBD1	CASSLAGTGLYEQYF